The text below deals with one T cell receptor beta chain. The antigen remains undetermined. The same CDR3 also results from other DNA sequences found in this sample. This CDR3 region has 13 residues. Germline V gives CDR1 SGHNT, CDR2 YYREEE (reference sequence). V gave up 0 bases and J gave up 3 bases, with 7 bases separating them. This record comes from a study of shared clonotypes between healthy human individuals. The donor cohort consisted entirely of Caucasian adults residing in Nashville, Tennessee. Study-wide findings and caveats: Some clonotypes were shared by all four sorted-subset donors, while others were not shared. The non-shared ones had lower generation probabilities than the shared ones. A small donor pool kept down the genetic and exposure-history diversity that was represented.

Clones were read by immunoSEQ multiplex PCR, and TCRdb kept only the in-frame ones, dropping some. This sample carries under 2,500,000 clones, 90% to 96% of them seen once, and the ten largest clones take 0.1% to 0.15%. The V and J genes are TRBV5-4 and TRBJ2-7, with D maybe TRBD2 (5 bases). The sequenced sample consisted of naive CD4+ T cells sorted from blood. Subset here: CD45RA+ positively selected. The receptor was derived from a man between 18 and 29 years old in good health. This CDR3 reads CASSLAGVYEQYF. DNA for the CDR3: TGTGCCAGCAGCTTGGCCGGGGTCTACGAGCAGTACTTC.